This T cell receptor beta chain is drawn from a study of blood T cell repertoires in COVID-19. Looking at the study overall: Donors in the United States, Italy and Spain gave samples during acute or convalescent COVID-19.

Patients in Seattle were enrolled during active infection, then followed longitudinally. The table came from immunoSEQ multiplex PCR; TCRdb's copy has only in-frame clones and leaves some out. The sample records approximately 290,000 clones, approximately 86% being singletons. The V gene's germline CDR1 is KGHDR and CDR2 SFDVKD. V dropped 4 bases and J dropped 6 bases, with 8 bases sitting between them. CDR3 size: 12 residues. The sample consisted of peripheral blood. The clonotype was recovered from a human donor with COVID-19, enrolled during active disease. The donor label of this sample is uncertain. The chain has TRBV24-1 and TRBJ1-1; D gene unclear. The CDR3 spells CATSDPGAEAFF. The CDR3 nucleotides read TGTGCCACCAGTGACCCCGGGGCTGAAGCTTTCTTT.